The clone carrying this T cell receptor beta chain has a handful of counts. Its antigen remains unidentified. The CDR3 consists of 13 residues. CDR1 is MDHEN, CDR2 SYDVKM, per germline. Trimming stripped 7 bases from V and 4 bases from J, with 13 bases between. The record originates from a study of type 1 regulatory T cells. Via MiXCR, TCRdb re-called the reads, giving one row per CDR3 protein. The table includes about 62,000 distinct CDR3 sequences, 55% to 65% detected once. The rearrangement links TRBV28 to TRBJ1-2; TRBD1 is a possible D gene (5 bases). The material sequenced was cultured non-Tr1 T cells, either the whole culture or a sorted T cell fraction (not recorded which). The clonotype was recovered from a human donor in good health. CDR3: CASNPPGVYGYTF. In DNA, the CDR3 is TGTGCCAGCAACCCCCCGGGGGTCTATGGCTACACCTTC.